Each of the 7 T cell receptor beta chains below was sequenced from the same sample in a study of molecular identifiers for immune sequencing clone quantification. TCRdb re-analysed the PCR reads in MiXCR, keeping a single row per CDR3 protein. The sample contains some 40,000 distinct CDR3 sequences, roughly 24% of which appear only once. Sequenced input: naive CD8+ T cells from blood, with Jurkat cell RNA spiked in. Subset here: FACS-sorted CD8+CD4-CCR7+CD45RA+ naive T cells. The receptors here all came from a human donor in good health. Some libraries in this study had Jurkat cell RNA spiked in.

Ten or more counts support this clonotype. CDR3 sequence (DNA): TGTGCCAGCAGCTTTGCCAGAGCAGGCTACGAGCAGTACTTC. This translates into CASSFARAGYEQYF. The chain joins TRBV7-2 to TRBJ2-7; D is unresolved. The CDR3 runs to 14 residues. The germline gives CDR1 SGHTA, CDR2 FQGNSA. Trimming left V 3 bases short and J 3 bases short, with 12 bases between.

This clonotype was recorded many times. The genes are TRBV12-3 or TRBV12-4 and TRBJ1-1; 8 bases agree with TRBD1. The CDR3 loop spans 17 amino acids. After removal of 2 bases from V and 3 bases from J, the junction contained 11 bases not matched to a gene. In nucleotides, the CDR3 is TGTGCCAGCAGTTTAAGTCGTATGGGCAGGGGGCACACTGAAGCTTTCTTT. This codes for CASSLSRMGRGHTEAFF.

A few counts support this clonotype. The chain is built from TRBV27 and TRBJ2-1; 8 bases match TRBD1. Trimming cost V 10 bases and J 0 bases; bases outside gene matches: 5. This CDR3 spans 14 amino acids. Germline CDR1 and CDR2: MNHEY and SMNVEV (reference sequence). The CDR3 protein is CATWDRSSYNEQFF. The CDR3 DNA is TGTGCCACATGGGACAGGAGCTCCTACAATGAGCAGTTCTTC.

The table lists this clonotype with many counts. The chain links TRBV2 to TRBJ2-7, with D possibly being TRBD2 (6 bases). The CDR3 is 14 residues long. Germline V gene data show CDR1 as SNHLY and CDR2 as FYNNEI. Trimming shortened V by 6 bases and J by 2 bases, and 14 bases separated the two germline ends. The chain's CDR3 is CASRVVREAYEQYF. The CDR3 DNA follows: TGTGCCAGCAGGGTCGTGAGGGAGGCCTACGAGCAGTACTTC.

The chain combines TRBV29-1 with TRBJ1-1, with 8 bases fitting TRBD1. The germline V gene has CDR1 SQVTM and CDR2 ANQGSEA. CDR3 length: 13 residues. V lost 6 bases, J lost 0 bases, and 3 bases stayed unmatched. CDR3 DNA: TGCAGCGTCTGCAGGGGGCTGAACACTGAAGCTTTCTTT. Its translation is CSVCRGLNTEAFF.

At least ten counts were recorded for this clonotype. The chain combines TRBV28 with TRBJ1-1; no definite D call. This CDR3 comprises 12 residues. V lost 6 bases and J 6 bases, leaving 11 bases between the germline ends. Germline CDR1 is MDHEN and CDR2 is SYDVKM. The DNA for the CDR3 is TGTGCCAGCAGAGAGGCCGCCGCTGAAGCTTTCTTT. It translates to CASREAAAEAFF.

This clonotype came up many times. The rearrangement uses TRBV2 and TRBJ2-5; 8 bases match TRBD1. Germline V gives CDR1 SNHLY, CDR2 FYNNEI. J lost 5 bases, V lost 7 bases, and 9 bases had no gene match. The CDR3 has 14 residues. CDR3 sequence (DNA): TGTGCCAGCACCGGGACAGGCGGCCTGGAGACCCAGTACTTC. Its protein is CASTGTGGLETQYF. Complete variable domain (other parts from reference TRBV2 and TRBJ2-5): EPEVTQTPSHQVTQMGQEVILRCVPISNHLYFYWYRQILGQKVEFLVSFYNNEISEKSEIFDDQFSVERPDGSNFTLKIRSTKLEDSAMYFCASTGTGGLETQYFGPGTRLLVL.